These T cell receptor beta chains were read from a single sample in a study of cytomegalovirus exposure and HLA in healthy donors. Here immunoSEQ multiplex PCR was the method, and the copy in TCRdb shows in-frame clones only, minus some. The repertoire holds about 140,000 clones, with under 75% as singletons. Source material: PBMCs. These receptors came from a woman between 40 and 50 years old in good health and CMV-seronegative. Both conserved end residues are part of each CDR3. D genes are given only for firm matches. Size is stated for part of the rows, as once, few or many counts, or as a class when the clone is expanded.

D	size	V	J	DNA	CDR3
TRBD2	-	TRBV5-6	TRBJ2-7	TGTGCCAGCAGATTTGGGACTAGCGGACTGTTGGACGAGCAGTACTTC	CASRFGTSGLLDEQYF
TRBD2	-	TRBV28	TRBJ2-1	TGTGCCAGCAGCCTTGCGGCGGGGGGGCAATACAATGAGCAGTTCTTC	CASSLAAGGQYNEQFF
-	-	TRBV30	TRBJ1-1	TGTGCCTGGAGCGCCTCGGGGATCGGACCGGCTTTCTTT	CAWSASGIGPAFF
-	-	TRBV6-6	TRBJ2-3	TGTGCCAGCAGGACGTCTAGCGCTTGGAGGGATACGCAGTATTTT	CASRTSSAWRDTQYF
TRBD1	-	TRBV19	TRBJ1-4	TGTGCCAGTAGTATCTCGGACAGGGGTGAAAAACTGTTTTTT	CASSISDRGEKLFF
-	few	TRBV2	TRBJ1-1	TGTGCCAGCAGTTACGACTTGACTGAAGCTTTCTTT	CASSYDLTEAFF
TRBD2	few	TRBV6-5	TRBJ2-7	TGTGCCAGCAGTTACTCTCCTAGCGGGGCTACAGAGCAGTACTTC	CASSYSPSGATEQYF
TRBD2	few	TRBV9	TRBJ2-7	TGTGCCAGCAGCGGCCCTAGCGGGGGTATCTACGAGCAGTACTTC	CASSGPSGGIYEQYF
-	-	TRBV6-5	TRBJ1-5	TGTGCCAGCAGCCCCGATCGCTATAGCAATCAGCCCCAGCATTTT	CASSPDRYSNQPQHF
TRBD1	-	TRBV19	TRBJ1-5	TGTGCCAGTAGTAACAGGGGCCCTTCCCAGCCCCAGCATTTT	CASSNRGPSQPQHF
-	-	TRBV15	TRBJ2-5	TGTGCCACCAGCAGAGACACCTCGGGTGAGACCCAGTACTTC	CATSRDTSGETQYF